Listed below are T cell receptor beta chains from one sample, sequenced in a study of long-term antiretroviral therapy in people with HIV. Clones were sequenced by immunoSEQ multiplex PCR, and TCRdb holds only the in-frame ones, with some missing. The sample records 30,000 or so clones, about 85% being singletons. The source material was unsorted PBMCs, sampled 3 years after starting antiretroviral therapy. Receptors originate from a man between 40 and 49 years old with HIV. CDR3s include the opening cysteine and the closing phenylalanine or tryptophan. A D gene is named only where the DNA matches it firmly. Some rows mark clone size as missing; the rest say once, few, many or name a class of expanded clone.

j_gene	d_gene	v_gene	abundance	CDR3nt	CDR3aa
TRBJ1-5	TRBD1	TRBV4-1	-	TGCGCCAGCAGCCAAACCGGGACAGACGGAATTCAGCCCCAGCATTTT	CASSQTGTDGIQPQHF
TRBJ2-2	-	TRBV11-3	once	TGTGCCAGCAGCGCTCATCCGGGGGGCGATACCGGGGAGCTGTTTTTT	CASSAHPGGDTGELFF
TRBJ1-1	-	TRBV27	-	TGTGCCAGCAGACCAGACAGGTCGCGCACTGAAGCTTTCTTT	CASRPDRSRTEAFF
TRBJ1-4	-	TRBV4-1	-	TGCGCCAGCAGCCAAGACGGGGCAGGGGCGGCGGAAAAACTGTTTTTT	CASSQDGAGAAEKLFF
TRBJ1-1	-	TRBV7-3	once	TGTGCCAGCAGCTCCCGCGGGCAAACTGAAGCTTTCTTT	CASSSRGQTEAFF
TRBJ1-1	-	TRBV14	-	TGTGCCAGCAGCCACCAGGGCGTAGCTCAAACTGAAGCTTTCTTT	CASSHQGVAQTEAFF
TRBJ2-1	TRBD2	TRBV2	-	TGTGCCAGCAGTGAAGCTTCAAGCTTTAGGCTAGCGGAATACTACAATGAGCAGTTCTTC	CASSEASSFRLAEYYNEQFF
TRBJ1-3	-	TRBV4-1	-	TGCGCCAGCAGACTCGCCTCGACAGACTCTGGAAACACCATATATTTT	CASRLASTDSGNTIYF
TRBJ1-1	-	TRBV6-5	-	TGTGCCAGCAGTTACGGGGAGCGCACTGAAGCTTTCTTT	CASSYGERTEAFF
TRBJ1-2	-	TRBV9	-	TGTGCCAGCGGAAGAGGGGACTATGGCTACACCTTC	CASGRGDYGYTF
TRBJ1-2	-	TRBV6-4	-	TGTGCCAGCAGTGACGAAGGGAGCTATGGCTACACCTTC	CASSDEGSYGYTF
TRBJ1-2	-	TRBV9	-	TGTGCCAGCAGCGGAATCGACCCGGGGGCCTCCTATGGCTACACCTTC	CASSGIDPGASYGYTF
TRBJ2-3	TRBD2	TRBV5-4	once	TGTGCCAGCAGCTTAGAGCGGGAGGGCCACTCGGATACGCAGTATTTT	CASSLEREGHSDTQYF
TRBJ1-1	-	TRBV5-6	-	TGTGCCAGCAGCTTGGTATGGGAAGGTGAAGCTTTCTTT	CASSLVWEGEAFF
TRBJ2-1	TRBD2	TRBV29-1	-	TGCAGCGTTCCGGGGCCGGGACTAGCGGGAGGGCCTAACTACAATGAGCAGTTCTTC	CSVPGPGLAGGPNYNEQFF
TRBJ1-5	TRBD1	TRBV5-5	once	TGTGCCAGCAGCTTGGCTACCGGGACAGGGAACCAGCCCCAGCATTTT	CASSLATGTGNQPQHF
TRBJ2-1	-	TRBV9	-	TGTGCCAGCAGCGTAGTCCCTGGATTCAGTGAGCAGTTCTTC	CASSVVPGFSEQFF
TRBJ2-1	TRBD2	TRBV27	-	TGTGCCAGCAGTCTACTAGCGGGAGGGCCTTCTGATGAGCAGTTCTTC	CASSLLAGGPSDEQFF
TRBJ1-2	TRBD1	TRBV2	-	TGTGCCAGCAGTGAACACAGGGGGTCCGGTGGCTACACCTTC	CASSEHRGSGGYTF
TRBJ1-5	-	TRBV7-9	-	TGTGCCAGCAGCTCAATGGACAGCTTTAATCAGCCCCAGCATTTT	CASSSMDSFNQPQHF
TRBJ2-2	TRBD1	TRBV6-5	-	TGTGCCAGCAGTTACTCAGGGACAGGCTACACCGGGGAGCTGTTTTTT	CASSYSGTGYTGELFF
TRBJ2-1	TRBD1	TRBV7-7	-	TGTGCTAGCAGCTTACGGACAGGGAATGGCGAGCAGTTCTTC	CASSLRTGNGEQFF
TRBJ1-5	-	TRBV14	-	TGTGCCAGCAGCCAAGACGGGGGGAGGGCCATTAGCAATCAGCCCCAGCATTTT	CASSQDGGRAISNQPQHF
TRBJ1-1	-	TRBV14	few	TGTGCCAGCAGCCCGTTGACAGTGAACACTGAAGCTTTCTTT	CASSPLTVNTEAFF
TRBJ1-4	-	TRBV27	-	TGTGCCAGCAGTTTATGGTCGGCGGACGCTAATGAAAAACTGTTTTTT	CASSLWSADANEKLFF
TRBJ1-1	-	TRBV30	-	TGTGCCTGGAGTGTTTATGATCCTCTACCCCGCCCTGAAGCTTTCTTT	CAWSVYDPLPRPEAFF
TRBJ2-5	-	TRBV19	-	TGTGCCAGTAGTCCTTCGGAGGGAGTGGGGACCCAGTACTTC	CASSPSEGVGTQYF
TRBJ2-1	-	TRBV20-1	-	TGCAGTGCGGGAGGGGGCAATGAGCAGTTCTTC	CSAGGGNEQFF
TRBJ1-2	TRBD1	TRBV5-1	-	TGCGCCAGCAGCTTGAGCGGGACAGGGGGTTACTATGGCTACACCTTC	CASSLSGTGGYYGYTF
TRBJ1-2	TRBD1	TRBV12-5	few	TGTGCTAGTGGTTTGCCGGACAGGGGGCGCGACTATGGCTACACCTTC	CASGLPDRGRDYGYTF
TRBJ1-2	TRBD1	TRBV27	-	TGTGCCAGCAGTCCAAGCCTAGGGACAGTTAACTATGGCTACACCTTC	CASSPSLGTVNYGYTF
TRBJ1-2	-	TRBV30	-	TGTGCCCTCACTAGAGACCAGCCTTATGGCTACACCTTC	CALTRDQPYGYTF
TRBJ2-3	-	TRBV10-1	-	TGCGCCAGCAGTGAGTCGACGAGGGGATGGTCAGATACGCAGTATTTT	CASSESTRGWSDTQYF
TRBJ1-2	-	TRBV27	-	TGTGCCAGCAGTTCGTTTTCGTTGCCTCAACGCTATGGCTACACCTTC	CASSSFSLPQRYGYTF
TRBJ1-6	-	TRBV30	-	TGTGCCTGGAGTGTACTGACGCAGAATTCACCCCTCCACTTT	CAWSVLTQNSPLHF
TRBJ2-2	-	TRBV9	-	TGTGCCAGCAGCGTAGCTTACAACACCGGGGAGCTGTTTTTT	CASSVAYNTGELFF
TRBJ2-7	-	TRBV5-1	once	TGCGCCAGCAGCTGGGGAGACAGGTTAGCCTACGAGCAGTACTTC	CASSWGDRLAYEQYF
TRBJ1-1	TRBD1	TRBV23-1	-	TGCGCCAGCAGTCAACAGCGGGACAGGGTGGCGAACACTGAAGCTTTCTTT	CASSQQRDRVANTEAFF
TRBJ1-1	-	TRBV2	-	TGTGCCGTAAGACAGGAGATGAACACTGAAGCTTTCTTT	CAVRQEMNTEAFF
TRBJ2-1	-	TRBV5-1	-	TGCGCCAGCAGCACCGGGGGACGATCCTACAATGAGCAGTTCTTC	CASSTGGRSYNEQFF
TRBJ2-7	TRBD1	TRBV10-2	once	TGCGCCAGCCGAAGAGTCCAGCAGGGGGCTGTCTACGAGCAGTACTTC	CASRRVQQGAVYEQYF
TRBJ2-7	TRBD2	TRBV19	few	TGTGCCAGTAGTTTCAGACTAGCGGGAGCCTACGAGCAGTACTTC	CASSFRLAGAYEQYF